This T cell receptor (beta chain) was documented in a study of blood T cell repertoires in COVID-19. Study-level information: Sample material is recorded as cDNA or gDNA derived from T cells, B-cell-depleted T cells, or PBMCs.

Germline V gives CDR1 SGHTA, CDR2 FQGTGA. V was pared by 5 bases and J by 3 bases, with 13 bases between. The CDR3 extends over 15 amino acids. Original data processing: Amplification of reference gene primers provided the estimated nucleated cell counts. Some clones are missing from TCRdb's copy, which holds only in-frame ones; the method was immunoSEQ multiplex PCR. The V and J calls and the clone size are those of that table, but D and trimming were determined from the DNA. The repertoire consists of under 300,000 clones, with 75% to 90% occurring once and the leading ten covering roughly 2.5%. Participant-reported clinical history was the basis for cohort assignment. Resolution of symptoms, clearance, or two negative PCRs was present in recovered Cohort 3 donors.

Sequencing was performed on PBMCs or T cells enriched from blood (not recorded which). The rearrangement uses TRBV7-3 and TRBJ1-4, with D tentatively TRBD1 (5 bases). This receptor was taken from a woman aged 18-35 years who had recovered from COVID-19. This CDR3 is CASSPQGGPNEKLFF. DNA for the CDR3: TGTGCCAGCAGCCCCCAGGGTGGCCCTAATGAAAAACTGTTTTTT.